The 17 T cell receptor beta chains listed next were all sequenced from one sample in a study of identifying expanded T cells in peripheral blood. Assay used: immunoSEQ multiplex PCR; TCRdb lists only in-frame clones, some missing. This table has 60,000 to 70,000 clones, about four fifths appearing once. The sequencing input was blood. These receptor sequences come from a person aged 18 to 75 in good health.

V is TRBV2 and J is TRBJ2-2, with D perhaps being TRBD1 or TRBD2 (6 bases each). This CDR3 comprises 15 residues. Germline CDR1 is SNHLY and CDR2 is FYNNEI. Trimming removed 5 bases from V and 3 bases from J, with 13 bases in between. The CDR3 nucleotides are TGTGCCAGCAGTTCCGAGGGGGGCGACACCGGGGAGCTGTTTTTT. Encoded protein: CASSSEGGDTGELFF.

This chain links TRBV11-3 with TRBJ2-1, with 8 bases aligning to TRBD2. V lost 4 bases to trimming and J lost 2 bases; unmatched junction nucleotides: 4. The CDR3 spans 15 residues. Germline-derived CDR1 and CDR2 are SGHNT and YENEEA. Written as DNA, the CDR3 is TGTGCCAGCAGCTCCCGGGGGGGGCCCTACAATGAGCAGTTCTTC. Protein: CASSSRGGPYNEQFF.

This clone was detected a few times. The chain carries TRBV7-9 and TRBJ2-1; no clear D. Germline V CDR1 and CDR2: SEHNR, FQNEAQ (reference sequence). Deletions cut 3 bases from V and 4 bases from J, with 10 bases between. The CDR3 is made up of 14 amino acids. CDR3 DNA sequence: TGTGCCAGCAGCTTGGGTAAAGGATACAATGAGCAGTTCTTC. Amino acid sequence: CASSLGKGYNEQFF.

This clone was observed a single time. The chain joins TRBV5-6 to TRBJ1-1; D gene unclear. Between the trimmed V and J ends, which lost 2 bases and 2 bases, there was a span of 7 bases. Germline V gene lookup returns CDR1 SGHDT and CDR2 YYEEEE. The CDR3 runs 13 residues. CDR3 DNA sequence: TGTGCCAGCAGCTTAAATCAAAACACTGAAGCTTTCTTT. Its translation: CASSLNQNTEAFF.

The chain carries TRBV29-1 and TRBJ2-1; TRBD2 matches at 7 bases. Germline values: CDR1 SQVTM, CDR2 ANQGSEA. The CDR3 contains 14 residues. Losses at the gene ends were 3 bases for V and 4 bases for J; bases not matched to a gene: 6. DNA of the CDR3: TGCAGCGTTGACGTAGCGGGCGTTTACAATGAGCAGTTCTTC. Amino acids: CSVDVAGVYNEQFF.

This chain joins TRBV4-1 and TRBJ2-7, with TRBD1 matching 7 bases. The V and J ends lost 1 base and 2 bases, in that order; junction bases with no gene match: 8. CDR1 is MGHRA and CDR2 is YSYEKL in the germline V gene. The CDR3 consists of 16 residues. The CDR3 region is CASSQAPDRATYEQYF. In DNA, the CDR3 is TGCGCCAGCAGCCAAGCCCCAGACAGGGCAACCTACGAGCAGTACTTC.

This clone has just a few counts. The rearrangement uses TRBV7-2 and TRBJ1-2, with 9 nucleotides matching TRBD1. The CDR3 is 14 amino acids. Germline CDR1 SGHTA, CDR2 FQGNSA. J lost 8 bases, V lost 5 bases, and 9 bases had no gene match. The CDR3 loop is CASSPPGQGAGYTF. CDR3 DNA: TGTGCCAGCAGCCCTCCGGGACAGGGCGCCGGCTACACCTTC.

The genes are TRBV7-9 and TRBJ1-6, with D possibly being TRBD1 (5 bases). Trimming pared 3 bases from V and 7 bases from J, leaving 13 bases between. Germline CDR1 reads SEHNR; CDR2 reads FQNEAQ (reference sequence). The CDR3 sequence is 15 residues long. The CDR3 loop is CASSLDNHPNSPLHF. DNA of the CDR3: TGTGCCAGCAGCTTGGACAACCACCCCAATTCACCCCTCCACTTT.

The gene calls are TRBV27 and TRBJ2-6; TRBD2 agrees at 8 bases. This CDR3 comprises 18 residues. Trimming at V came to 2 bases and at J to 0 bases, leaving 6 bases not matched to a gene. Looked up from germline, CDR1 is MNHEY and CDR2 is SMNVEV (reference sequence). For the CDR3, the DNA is TGTGCCAGCAGTTTAGTCCGGGAGGGTACCTCTGGGGCCAACGTCCTGACTTTC. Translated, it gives CASSLVREGTSGANVLTF.

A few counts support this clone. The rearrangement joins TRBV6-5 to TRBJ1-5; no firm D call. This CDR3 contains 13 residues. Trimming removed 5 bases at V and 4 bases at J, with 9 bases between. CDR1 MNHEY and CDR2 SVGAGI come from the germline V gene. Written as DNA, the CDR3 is TGTGCCAGCAGTGCGGTGCTAAATCAGCCCCAGCATTTT. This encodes CASSAVLNQPQHF.

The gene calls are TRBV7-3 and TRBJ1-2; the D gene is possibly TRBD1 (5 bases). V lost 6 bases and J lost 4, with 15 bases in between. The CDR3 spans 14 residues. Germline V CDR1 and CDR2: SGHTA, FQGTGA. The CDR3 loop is CASSRRGTGYGYTF. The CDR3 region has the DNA TGTGCCAGCAGTCGGAGAGGGACGGGCTATGGCTACACCTTC.

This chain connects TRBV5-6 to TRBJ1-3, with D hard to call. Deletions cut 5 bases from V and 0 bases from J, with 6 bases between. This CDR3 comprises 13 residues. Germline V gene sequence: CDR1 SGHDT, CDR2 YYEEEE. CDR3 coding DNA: TGTGCCAGCAGACCATTCTCTGGAAACACCATATATTTT. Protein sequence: CASRPFSGNTIYF.

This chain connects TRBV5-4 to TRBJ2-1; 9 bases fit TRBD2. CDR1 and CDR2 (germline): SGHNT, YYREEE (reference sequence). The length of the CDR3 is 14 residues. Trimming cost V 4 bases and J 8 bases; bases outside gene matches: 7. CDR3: CASSLAGNSDEQFF. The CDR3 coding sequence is TGTGCCAGCAGCCTAGCGGGAAATAGCGATGAGCAGTTCTTC.

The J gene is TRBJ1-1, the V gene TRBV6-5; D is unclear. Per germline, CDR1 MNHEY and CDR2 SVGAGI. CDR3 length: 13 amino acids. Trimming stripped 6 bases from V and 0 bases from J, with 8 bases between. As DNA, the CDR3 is TGTGCCAGCAGAACCGAGGTGAACACTGAAGCTTTCTTT. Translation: CASRTEVNTEAFF.

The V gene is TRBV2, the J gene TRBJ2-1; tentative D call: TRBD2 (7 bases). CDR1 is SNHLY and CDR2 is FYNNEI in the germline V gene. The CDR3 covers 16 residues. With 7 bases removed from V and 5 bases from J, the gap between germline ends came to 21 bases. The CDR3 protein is CASIPPRGGPNNEQFF. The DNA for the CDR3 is TGTGCCAGCATCCCCCCGAGGGGGGGGCCCAACAATGAGCAGTTCTTC.

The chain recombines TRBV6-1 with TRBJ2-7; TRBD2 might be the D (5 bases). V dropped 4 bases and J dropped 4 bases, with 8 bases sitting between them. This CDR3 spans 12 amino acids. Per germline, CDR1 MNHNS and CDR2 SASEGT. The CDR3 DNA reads TGTGCCAGCAGTGTAACTAGTTACGAGCAGTACTTC. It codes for CASSVTSYEQYF.

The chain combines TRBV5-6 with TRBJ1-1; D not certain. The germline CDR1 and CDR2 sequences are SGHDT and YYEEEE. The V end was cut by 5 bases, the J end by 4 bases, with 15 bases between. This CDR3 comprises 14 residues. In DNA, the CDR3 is TGTGCCAGCAGAGAAGTCGGTCGGGGCACTGAAGCTTTCTTT. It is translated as CASREVGRGTEAFF.